This TCR beta chain derives from a study of blood T cell repertoires in COVID-19. Assay: immunoSEQ multiplex PCR; the TCRdb copy retains only in-frame clones and omits some. The sample carries some 190,000 clones, about four fifths recorded once. This clone was counted a few times. Living in 24 US areas, the participants were between roughly 18 and 89 years of age. Before they entered the study, exposed participants had met a COVID-19 case within 2 weeks. The sample was PBMCs or T cells enriched from blood (not recorded which). The source is a woman aged 30 to 39 who had been exposed to COVID-19.

CDR3: CAWSAPQGAAEAFF. The CDR3 DNA follows: TGTGCCTGGAGTGCACCTCAGGGGGCTGCTGAAGCTTTCTTT. The rearrangement joins TRBV30 to TRBJ1-1, with TRBD1 matching 8 bases. Germline V gene lookup returns CDR1 GTSNPN and CDR2 SVGIG (reference sequence). The ends lost 1 base at V and 6 bases at J; junction bases unmatched: 7. The CDR3 has 14 amino acids.